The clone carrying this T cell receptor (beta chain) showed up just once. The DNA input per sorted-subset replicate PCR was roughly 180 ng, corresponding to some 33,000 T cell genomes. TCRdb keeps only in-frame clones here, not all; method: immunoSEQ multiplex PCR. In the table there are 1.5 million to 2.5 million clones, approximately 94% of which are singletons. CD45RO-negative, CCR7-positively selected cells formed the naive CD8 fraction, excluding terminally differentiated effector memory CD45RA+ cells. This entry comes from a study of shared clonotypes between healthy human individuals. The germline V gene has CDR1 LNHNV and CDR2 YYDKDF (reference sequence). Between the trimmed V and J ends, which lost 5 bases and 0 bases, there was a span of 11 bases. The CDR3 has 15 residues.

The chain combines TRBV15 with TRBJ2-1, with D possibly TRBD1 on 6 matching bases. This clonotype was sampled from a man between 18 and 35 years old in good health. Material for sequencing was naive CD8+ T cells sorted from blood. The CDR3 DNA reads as TGTGCCACCAGCCTAACAGGGACCTCCTACAATGAGCAGTTCTTC. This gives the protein CATSLTGTSYNEQFF.